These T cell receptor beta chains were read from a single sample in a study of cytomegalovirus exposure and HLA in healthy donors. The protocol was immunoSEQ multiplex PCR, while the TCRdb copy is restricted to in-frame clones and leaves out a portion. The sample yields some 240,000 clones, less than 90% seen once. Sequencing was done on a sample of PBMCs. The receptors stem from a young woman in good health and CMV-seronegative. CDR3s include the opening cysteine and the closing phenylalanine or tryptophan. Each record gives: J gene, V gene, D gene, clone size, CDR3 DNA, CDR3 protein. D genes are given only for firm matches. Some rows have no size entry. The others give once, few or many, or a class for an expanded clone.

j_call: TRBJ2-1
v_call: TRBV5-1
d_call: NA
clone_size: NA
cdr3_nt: TGCGCCAGCAGCCCCCGGGATTTTGGTAACAATGAGCAGTTCTTC
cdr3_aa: CASSPRDFGNNEQFF

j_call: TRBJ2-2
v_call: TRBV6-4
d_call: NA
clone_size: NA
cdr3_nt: TGTGCCAGCAGCGAATACACCGGGGAGCTGTTTTTT
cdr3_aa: CASSEYTGELFF

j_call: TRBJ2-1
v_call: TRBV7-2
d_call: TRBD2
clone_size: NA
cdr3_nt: TGTGCCAGCAGCTTCCTGCCGTGGACTAGCGGGAGCTCCTACAATGAGCAGTTCTTC
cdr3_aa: CASSFLPWTSGSSYNEQFF

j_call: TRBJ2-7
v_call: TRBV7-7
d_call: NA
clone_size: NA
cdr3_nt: TGTGCTAGCAGCTTGGCGGACTCCTACGAGCAGTACTTC
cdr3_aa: CASSLADSYEQYF

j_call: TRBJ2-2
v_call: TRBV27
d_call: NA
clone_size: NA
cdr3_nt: TGTGCCAGCAGTTTATCGTTGGCGGCCGGGGAGCTGTTTTTT
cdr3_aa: CASSLSLAAGELFF

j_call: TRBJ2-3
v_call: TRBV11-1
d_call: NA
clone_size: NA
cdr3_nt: TGTGCCAGCAGCTTAGGTTGGCAGGGTGCGACAGATACGCAGTATTTT
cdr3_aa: CASSLGWQGATDTQYF

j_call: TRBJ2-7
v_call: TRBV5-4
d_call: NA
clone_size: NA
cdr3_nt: TGTGCCAGCAGCGCTGGGCGGGGACCCTCTTTACTCTACGAGCAGTACTTC
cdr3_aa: CASSAGRGPSLLYEQYF

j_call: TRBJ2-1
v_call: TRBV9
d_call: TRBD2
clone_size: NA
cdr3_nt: TGTGCCAGCAGCGTAGGGGGACTAGCATACAATGAGCAGTTCTTC
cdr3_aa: CASSVGGLAYNEQFF

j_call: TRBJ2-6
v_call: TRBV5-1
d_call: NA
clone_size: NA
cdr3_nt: TGCGCCAGCAGCAGCAGGGTTACCTCTGGGGCCAACGTCCTGACTTTC
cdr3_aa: CASSSRVTSGANVLTF

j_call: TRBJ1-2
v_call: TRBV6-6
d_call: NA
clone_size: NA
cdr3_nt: TGTGCCAGCACCCAGACATTCCGGGGCTACACCTTC
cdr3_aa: CASTQTFRGYTF

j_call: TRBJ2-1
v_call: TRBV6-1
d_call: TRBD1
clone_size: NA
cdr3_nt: TGTGCCAGCAGTGGATCAGGGACAGGCTTATACAATGAGCAGTTCTTC
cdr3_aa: CASSGSGTGLYNEQFF

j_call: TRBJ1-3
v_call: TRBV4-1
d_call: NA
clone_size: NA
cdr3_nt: TGCGCCAGCAGCCAAATTGCGCTTATTGGAAACACCATATATTTT
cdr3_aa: CASSQIALIGNTIYF

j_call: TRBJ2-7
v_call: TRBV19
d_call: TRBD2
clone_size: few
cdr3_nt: TGTGCCAGTAGTCCCGGACTAGCGGGAACCTACGAGCAGTACTTC
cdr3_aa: CASSPGLAGTYEQYF

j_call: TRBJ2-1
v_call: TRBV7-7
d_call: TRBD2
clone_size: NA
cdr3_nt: TGTGCCAGCAGCTTGGGGCTAGCGGGGGGAGAGCAGTTCTTC
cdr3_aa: CASSLGLAGGEQFF

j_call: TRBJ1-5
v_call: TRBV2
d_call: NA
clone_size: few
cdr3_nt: TGTGCCAGCAGTGAATTGGCAGGAGACGGTCAGCCCCAGCATTTT
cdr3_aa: CASSELAGDGQPQHF

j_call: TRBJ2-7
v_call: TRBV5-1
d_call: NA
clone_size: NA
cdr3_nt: TGCGCCAGCAGCTTGCTAGGGGGTGGGGAGCAGTACTTC
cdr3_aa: CASSLLGGGEQYF

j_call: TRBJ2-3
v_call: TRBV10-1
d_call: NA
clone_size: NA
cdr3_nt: TGCGCCAGCAGTGACATCCTAGGGGAAAGGACAGATACGCAGTATTTT
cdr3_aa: CASSDILGERTDTQYF

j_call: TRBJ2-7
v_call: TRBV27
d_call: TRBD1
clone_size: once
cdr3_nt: TGTGCCAGCAGTTTATCCGGGACAGGGGCGCCCTCGGGCGAGCAGTACTTC
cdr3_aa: CASSLSGTGAPSGEQYF

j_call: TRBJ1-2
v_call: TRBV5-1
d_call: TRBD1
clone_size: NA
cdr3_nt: TGCGCCAGCAGCACTGGGACAGGGGGTACCGGCGGCTACACCTTC
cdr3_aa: CASSTGTGGTGGYTF

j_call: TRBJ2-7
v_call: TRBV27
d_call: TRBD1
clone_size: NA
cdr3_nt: TGTGCCAGCAGTTTACAGGGGGTGTACTACGAGCAGTACTTC
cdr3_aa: CASSLQGVYYEQYF

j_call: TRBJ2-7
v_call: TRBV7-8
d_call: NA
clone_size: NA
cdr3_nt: TGTGCCAGCAGCCTCCCCCGATTACCCACACCCACCTACGAGCAGTACTTC
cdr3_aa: CASSLPRLPTPTYEQYF

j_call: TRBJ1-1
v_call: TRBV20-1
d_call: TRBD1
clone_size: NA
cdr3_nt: TGCAGTTCGGGACAGGGCCCTGAAGCTTTCTTT
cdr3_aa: CSSGQGPEAFF

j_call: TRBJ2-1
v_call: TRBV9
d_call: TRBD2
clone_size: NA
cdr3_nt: TGTGCCAGTTCGGGACTAGCGGTCTACAATGAGCAGTTCTTC
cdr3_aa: CASSGLAVYNEQFF

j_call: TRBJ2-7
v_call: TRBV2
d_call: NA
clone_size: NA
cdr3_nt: TGTGCCAGCAGTAACAGGGCCTCCTACGAGCAGTACTTC
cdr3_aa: CASSNRASYEQYF

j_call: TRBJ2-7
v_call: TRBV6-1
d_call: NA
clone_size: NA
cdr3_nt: TGTGCCAGCAGTGAACTGGGTAGGGAGCAGTACTTC
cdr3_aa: CASSELGREQYF

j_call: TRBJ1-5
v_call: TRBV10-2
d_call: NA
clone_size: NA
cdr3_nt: TGCGCCAGCAGTGAGTGGAACAATCAGCCCCAGCATTTT
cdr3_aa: CASSEWNNQPQHF

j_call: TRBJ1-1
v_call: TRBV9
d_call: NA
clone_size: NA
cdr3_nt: TGTGCCAGCAGCCGGGGACGGCAGAACACTGAAGCTTTCTTT
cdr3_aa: CASSRGRQNTEAFF

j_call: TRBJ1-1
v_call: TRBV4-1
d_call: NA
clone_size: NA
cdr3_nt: TGCGCCAGCAGCCACCGGCCCGTTCGGAACACTGAAGCTTTCTTT
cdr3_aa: CASSHRPVRNTEAFF

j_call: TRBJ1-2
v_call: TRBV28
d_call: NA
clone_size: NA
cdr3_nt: TGTGCCAGCCAACAGAACTATGGCTACACCTTC
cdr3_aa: CASQQNYGYTF